This T cell receptor beta chain is from a study of cytomegalovirus exposure and HLA in healthy donors. Study findings and constraints: In a later analysis, a missense DCLRE1C variant was linked to TCR beta V- and J-gene trimming.

The PCR made use of 60 Vbeta and 13 Jbeta primers. Generated by immunoSEQ multiplex PCR, the TCRdb table keeps only in-frame clones and is missing some. Of 200,000 to 250,000 clones listed, around four fifths are singletons. A remark on this clone: Antigen unknown.

V was trimmed by 3 bases and J by 7 bases, leaving 13 bases between them. The germline gives CDR1 MNHEY, CDR2 SMNVEV (reference sequence). The CDR3 length is 14 residues. The sample comprised PBMCs. The rearrangement links TRBV27 to TRBJ1-5, with D perhaps TRBD1 (6 bases). This clonotype was obtained from a male donor in good health and CMV-seronegative. CDR3 DNA: TGTGCCAGCAGTTTCCGCAGGGGTGGGCAGCCCCAGCATTTT. Protein product: CASSFRRGGQPQHF.